This T cell receptor beta chain came from a study of T cell responses to AZD1222 COVID-19 vaccine. Profiling relied on immunoSEQ multiplex PCR, and the TCRdb table lists in-frame clones only, not all of them. This sample yields about 140,000 clones, of which nearly 95% are seen a single time; 5% to 5.5% belongs to the top ten. About this clone itself: The antigen remains undetermined.

Broader study findings: Sampling captured repertoires only after the peak T cell response. The sample set comprised mostly white British donors with more females, and clonal diversity was possibly underestimated.

Looked up from germline, CDR1 is LGHNA and CDR2 is YNFKEQ. The CDR3 consists of 15 residues. The V gene lost 0 bases and the J gene lost 8 bases, with 16 bases spanning the gap. The sequence derives from an adult in good health. The chain is built from TRBV4-2 and TRBJ1-2, with D hard to call. The specimen comprised peripheral blood, sampled on day 0 of AZD1222 vaccination. The CDR3 protein is CASSQDGSAIAGYTF. CDR3 sequence (DNA): TGTGCCAGCAGCCAAGATGGTTCGGCAATTGCGGGCTACACCTTC.